This TCR beta chain was identified during a study of CD8+ T cells in alopecia areata. Notes on the study in general: Alopecia totalis/universalis scalp especially showed more expanded CD8+ clones than normal scalp.

Indicated treatment: oral pan-JAK inhibitor, 5-10 mg twice daily. To note about this clone: The antigen remains unidentified.

Trimming removed 5 bases from V and 0 bases from J; junction bases left unmatched: 5. The CDR3 is made up of 15 amino acids. CDR1 PRHDT and CDR2 FYEKMQ come from the germline V gene (reference sequence). Extracted RNA was reverse transcribed, and the resulting cDNA served as sequencing template. Sequencing used immunoSEQ multiplex PCR; TCRdb keeps in-frame clones, though not all of them. The table lists fewer than 200,000 clones, roughly 64% of them singletons. This chain links TRBV13 with TRBJ2-7, with 9 positions matching TRBD2. The clonotype comes from a human donor with alopecia areata. The starting material was CD8+ T cells sorted from blood, obtained at week 24, from a patient treated with tofacitinib. The CDR3 reads CASSPSGANSYEQYF. The CDR3, as DNA: TGTGCCAGCAGCCCTAGCGGGGCGAACTCCTACGAGCAGTACTTC.